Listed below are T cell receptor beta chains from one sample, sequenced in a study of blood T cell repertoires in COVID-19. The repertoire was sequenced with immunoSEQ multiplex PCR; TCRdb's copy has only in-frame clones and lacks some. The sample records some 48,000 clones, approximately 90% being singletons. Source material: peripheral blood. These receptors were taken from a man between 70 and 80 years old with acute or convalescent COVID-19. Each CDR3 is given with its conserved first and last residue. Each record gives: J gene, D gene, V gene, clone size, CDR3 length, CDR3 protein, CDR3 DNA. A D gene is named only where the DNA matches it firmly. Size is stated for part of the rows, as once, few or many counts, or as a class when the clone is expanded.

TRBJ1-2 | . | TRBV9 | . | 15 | CASSLGSREGHGYTF | TGTGCCAGCAGCCTAGGTAGCAGGGAGGGACATGGCTACACCTTC
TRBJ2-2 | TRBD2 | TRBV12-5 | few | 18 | CASGPLLRRGRWTGELFF | TGTGCTAGTGGCCCCCTCCTAAGGCGGGGGAGATGGACCGGGGAGCTGTTTTTT
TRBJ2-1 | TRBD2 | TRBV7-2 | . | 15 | CASRLGGGAASEQFF | TGTGCCAGCAGGCTGGGCGGGGGGGCCGCAAGTGAGCAGTTCTTC
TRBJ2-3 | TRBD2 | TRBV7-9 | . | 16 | CASSLRLAGSTDTQYF | TGTGCCAGCAGCTTACGACTAGCGGGCAGCACAGATACGCAGTATTTT
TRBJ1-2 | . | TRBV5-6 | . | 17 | CASSLVGTGHRLYGYTF | TGTGCCAGCAGCTTGGTGGGTACGGGACATCGTCTCTATGGCTACACCTTC
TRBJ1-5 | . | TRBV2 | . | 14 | CASTKDSKDQPQHF | TGTGCCAGCACCAAGGACAGCAAAGATCAGCCCCAGCATTTT
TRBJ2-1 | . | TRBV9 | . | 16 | CASTISRAGNHNEQFF | TGTGCCAGCACTATTAGTAGGGCAGGGAACCACAATGAGCAGTTCTTC
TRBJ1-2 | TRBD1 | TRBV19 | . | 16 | CASCTGQGRWNYGYTF | TGTGCCAGTTGTACGGGACAGGGACGATGGAACTATGGCTACACCTTC
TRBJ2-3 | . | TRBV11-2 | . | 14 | CASAGQASTDTQYF | TGTGCCAGTGCGGGGCAAGCCAGCACAGATACGCAGTATTTT
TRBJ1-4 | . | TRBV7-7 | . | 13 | CASSLLPGEKLFF | TGTGCCAGCAGCTTATTGCCAGGAGAAAAACTGTTTTTT
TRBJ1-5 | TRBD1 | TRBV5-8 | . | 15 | CASSFPGGAYQPQHF | TGTGCCAGCAGCTTTCCAGGGGGCGCCTATCAGCCCCAGCATTTT
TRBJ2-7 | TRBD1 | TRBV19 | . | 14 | CASPRTGAGFEQYF | TGTGCCAGCCCCCGGACAGGGGCTGGATTCGAGCAGTACTTC
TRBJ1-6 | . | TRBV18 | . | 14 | CASSPDSKNSPLHF | TGTGCCAGCTCACCCGACAGTAAGAATTCACCCCTCCACTTT
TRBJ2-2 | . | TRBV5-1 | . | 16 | CASSFAQGPLAGELFF | TGCGCCAGCAGCTTTGCTCAGGGTCCTTTAGCCGGGGAGCTGTTTTTT
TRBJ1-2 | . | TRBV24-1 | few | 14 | CATSDWAQGHGYTF | TGTGCCACCAGTGACTGGGCCCAGGGCCATGGCTACACCTTC
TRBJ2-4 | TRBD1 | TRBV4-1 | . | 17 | CASSQDPTGAAKNIQYF | TGCGCCAGCAGCCAAGATCCCACAGGGGCGGCCAAAAACATTCAGTACTTC
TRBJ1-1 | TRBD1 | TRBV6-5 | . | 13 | CASSLTGGTEAFF | TGTGCCAGCAGCCTTACAGGGGGCACTGAAGCTTTCTTT
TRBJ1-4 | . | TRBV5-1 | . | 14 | CASSFSGKTEKLFF | TGCGCCAGCAGCTTTTCAGGGAAAACAGAAAAACTGTTTTTT
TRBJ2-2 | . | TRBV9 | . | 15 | CASSVDIRNTGELFF | TGTGCCAGCAGCGTAGACATCCGGAACACCGGGGAGCTGTTTTTT
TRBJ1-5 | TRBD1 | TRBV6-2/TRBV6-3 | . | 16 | CASTPHGQGERQPQHF | TGTGCCAGCACCCCTCACGGACAGGGGGAGAGGCAGCCCCAGCATTTT
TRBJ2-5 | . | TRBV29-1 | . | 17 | CSVAPRRGGGLGETQYF | TGCAGCGTTGCACCGAGAAGAGGGGGGGGGCTGGGAGAGACCCAGTACTTC
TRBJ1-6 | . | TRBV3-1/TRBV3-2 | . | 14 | CASSQGVYNSPLHF | TGTGCCAGCAGCCAGGGAGTTTATAATTCACCCCTCCACTTT
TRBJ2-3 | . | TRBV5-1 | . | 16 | CASRQQLTGNTDTQYF | TGCGCCAGCAGACAACAACTAACAGGGAACACAGATACGCAGTATTTT
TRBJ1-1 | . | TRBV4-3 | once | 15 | CASSLVWGVNTEAFF | TGCGCCAGCAGCCTCGTCTGGGGCGTGAACACTGAAGCTTTCTTT
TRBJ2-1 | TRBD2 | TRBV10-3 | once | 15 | CAIKGGGPSYNEQFF | TGTGCCATCAAAGGCGGGGGGCCTTCCTACAATGAGCAGTTCTTC
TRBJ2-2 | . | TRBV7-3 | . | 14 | CASSLGRGTGELFF | TGTGCCAGCAGCTTAGGAAGGGGCACCGGGGAGCTGTTTTTT
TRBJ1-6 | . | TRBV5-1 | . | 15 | CASSLRDTYNSPLHF | TGCGCCAGCAGCTTAAGGGACACCTATAATTCACCCCTCCACTTT
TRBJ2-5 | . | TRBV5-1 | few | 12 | CASSQLQETQYF | TGCGCCAGCAGCCAACTTCAAGAGACCCAGTACTTC
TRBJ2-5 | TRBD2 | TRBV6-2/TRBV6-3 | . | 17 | CASSYPLLAGGPETQYF | TGTGCCAGCAGTTACCCCCTCCTAGCGGGGGGGCCGGAGACCCAGTACTTC
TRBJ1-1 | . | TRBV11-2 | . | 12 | CASTPQVPEAFF | TGTGCCAGCACACCGCAGGTTCCTGAAGCTTTCTTT
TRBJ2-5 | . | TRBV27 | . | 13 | CASSPYRVETQYF | TGTGCCAGCAGTCCCTATCGGGTTGAGACCCAGTACTTC
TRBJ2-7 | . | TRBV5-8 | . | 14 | CASSLFSSSYEQYF | TGTGCCAGCAGCTTGTTTAGCAGTTCCTACGAGCAGTACTTC
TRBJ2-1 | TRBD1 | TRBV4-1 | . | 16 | CASSQTGTGVGNEQFF | TGCGCCAGCAGCCAAACCGGGACAGGGGTGGGAAATGAGCAGTTCTTC
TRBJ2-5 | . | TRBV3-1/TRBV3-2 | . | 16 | CASSLKSFTVRETQYF | TGTGCCAGCAGCCTGAAAAGTTTTACAGTCAGAGAGACCCAGTACTTC